Reported below is one T cell receptor (beta chain). It lacks a known antigen. No much larger clonotype is one base removed from it; base qualities were not supplied. Amplification of TCR beta CDR3 regions was carried out from RNA transcripts. The TCR CDR3 was subjected to a first round of RT-PCR using the HTBI primer set and the Qiagen OneStep RT-PCR kit. Libraries were constructed in a second round of multiplex PCR, after which size selection and purification were performed. Libraries were sequenced paired-end with 100 bp reads on an Illumina HiSeq2000. As for the authors' bioinformatics: SOAPnuke was used to process the raw data, with reads discarded if the reads contained adapters or uncalled bases, had a mean Phred below 15, or lacked an exact constant-primer or identifier match. High-quality paired reads were merged with COPE v1.2.5, and unique nucleotide sequences were defined as clonotypes. Clonotypes were aligned to IMGT TRBV, TRBD and TRBJ reference segments using MiTCR v1.1. Only V-J combinations with frequency above 0.0001, covering roughly 99% of repertoires, were analysed. A TCS score was defined as the ratio between F50 (clonal expansion) and ExV (chaos), using BLOSUM62-based TCRdist between CDR3 peptides within each V-J. Welch's t-statistics and random forest reduced roughly 500 V-J features to roughly 13, which were used in a naive Bayes classifier (R e1071). Clones were called with MiXCR by TCRdb after fastp trimmed the public reads at Q25, and only in-frame beta chains were retained. Records with the same CDR3 protein are collapsed into one entry carrying the most frequent genes and DNA. TCRdb, rather than the study authors, made the V and J calls. The sample yields under 250,000 distinct CDR3 sequences; approximately 25% were counted once. 35% of the sample goes to the ten largest clones.

Moderately to severely active disease, a Clinical Activity Score of at least 3, a NOSPECS grade of at least 4, and a duration under 3 months were present in ophthalmopathy patients. The study excluded patients with uncontrolled infections, other autoimmune diseases, pregnancy or lactation. Diagnoses were established on the basis of clinical symptoms, serum thyroxine and TRAb, thyroid ultrasound, and orbital computed tomography. Ficoll-Paque density gradient centrifugation was used to isolate PBMCs from 10 ml of fresh peripheral blood. Trizol reagent was used to extract total RNA, and RNA quality was then checked on an Agilent 2100 Bioanalyzer. The data were obtained in a study of T cells in Graves' hyperthyroidism and ophthalmopathy (dated by TCRdb to the late 2010s). Regarding the complete study: Peripheral blood was collected at initial diagnosis, before any treatment. To identify TCR V-J signatures that set the groups apart, the researchers used a discovery cohort of 100 patients, made up of some 41 with Graves' ophthalmopathy and about 60 with stable Graves' hyperthyroidism. An independent validation cohort of under 20 hyperthyroidism patients and roughly 16 patients who later progressed to ophthalmopathy tested prospective prediction of ophthalmopathy. The 100 or so discovery patients were divided at random into training and test sets in a 7:3 ratio. Thyroid tissue and blood T-cell repertoires from six Graves' hyperthyroidism patients were also compared in the study. Once sampling was done, hyperthyroidism patients were given methimazole at a starting dose of 30 mg daily, whereas ophthalmopathy patients were given high-dose intravenous methylprednisolone. TCR Vbeta CDR3 sequencing of approximately 140 peripheral blood samples (under 45 ophthalmopathy, some 75 hyperthyroidism and approximately 17 progressor patients) is reported in the paper.

CDR1 SGHAT and CDR2 FQNNGV are derived from the germline V gene. There are 19 amino acids in the CDR3, from cysteine to phenylalanine inclusive. Just the 57-base CDR3 DNA is kept, in frame starting at base 1. Trimming removed 5 bases from V and 2 bases from J; the gene matches leave 16 bases unexplained. Paper-wide results and their limitations: Ophthalmopathy was separated from stable hyperthyroidism by a 13 V-J signature model, with approximately 90% sensitivity and about 84% specificity obtained in cross-validation and 80%/75% obtained in testing. Sample size was not statistically predetermined, and investigators were not blinded to group allocation. In validation, progression to ophthalmopathy was predicted by the model with approximately 67% sensitivity and just over 72% specificity, a median of around 6.5 months before onset. Blood samples also contained most of the expanded thyroid clonotypes (frequency above 0.001), which suggests that blood repertoires may reflect thyroid immune responses.

Input material: blood. The chain uses TRBV11-2 and TRBJ1-3; 9 central nucleotides agree with TRBD1. The origin of this receptor is a woman between 40 and 55 years old with Graves' ophthalmopathy. The nucleotide sequence is TGTGCCAGCAGCCTCTCCGGGACAGGGAGATCGGGCGCTGGAAACACCATATATTTT. Its translation is CASSLSGTGRSGAGNTIYF.